This T cell receptor beta chain was retrieved from a study of blood T cell repertoires in COVID-19. Overall study: PBMCs, B-cell-depleted T cells, or T cells were the source of the cDNA or gDNA that made up the material.

Authors' data handling: Amplifying reference gene primers gave estimates of nucleated cell counts. This table comes from immunoSEQ multiplex PCR, and its TCRdb copy is limited to in-frame clones, with some not included. V and J calls plus clone size are reproduced from that table; the DNA served to infer D and trimming. The table lists 160,000 or so clones, roughly 75% of them singletons, with around 7% in the top ten. The V end was cut by 4 bases, the J end by 3 bases, with 12 bases between. This CDR3 spans 14 amino acids. CDR1 and CDR2 from the germline V gene are SNHLY and FYNNEI. The sample consisted of peripheral blood. This rearrangement joins TRBV2 to TRBJ2-5; tentatively, D is TRBD2 (7 bases). The clonotype was recovered from a man in his 70s with active or convalescent COVID-19. CDR3 coding DNA: TGTGCCAGCAGTGTGGGGGCGGGAGAAGAGACCCAGTACTTC. It yields the protein CASSVGAGEETQYF.